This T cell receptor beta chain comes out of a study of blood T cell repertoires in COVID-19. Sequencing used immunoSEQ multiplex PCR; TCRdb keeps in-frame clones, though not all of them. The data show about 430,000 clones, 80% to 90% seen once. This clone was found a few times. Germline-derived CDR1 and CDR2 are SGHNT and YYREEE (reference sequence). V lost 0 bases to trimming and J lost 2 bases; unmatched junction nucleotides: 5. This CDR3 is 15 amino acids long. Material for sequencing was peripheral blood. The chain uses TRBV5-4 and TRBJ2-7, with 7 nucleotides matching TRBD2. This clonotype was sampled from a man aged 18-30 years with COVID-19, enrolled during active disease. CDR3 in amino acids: CASSLGLADAYEQYF. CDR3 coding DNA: TGTGCCAGCAGCTTGGGACTAGCAGATGCCTACGAGCAGTACTTC.